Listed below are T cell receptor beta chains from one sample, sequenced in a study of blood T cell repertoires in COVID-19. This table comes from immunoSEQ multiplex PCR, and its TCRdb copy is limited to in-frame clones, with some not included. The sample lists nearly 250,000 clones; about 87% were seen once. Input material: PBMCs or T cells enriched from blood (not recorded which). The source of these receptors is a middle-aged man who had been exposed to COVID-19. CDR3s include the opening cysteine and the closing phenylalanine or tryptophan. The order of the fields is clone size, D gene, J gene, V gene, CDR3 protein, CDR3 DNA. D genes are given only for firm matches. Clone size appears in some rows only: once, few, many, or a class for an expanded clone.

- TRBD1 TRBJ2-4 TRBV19 CASSIDLTPGGTGGSLAKNIQYF TGTGCCAGTAGTATAGATCTAACCCCGGGCGGGACAGGGGGCTCTCTGGCCAAAAACATTCAGTACTTC
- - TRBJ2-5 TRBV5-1 CASSLGQIQKETQYF TGCGCCAGCAGCTTGGGCCAGATCCAGAAAGAGACCCAGTACTTC
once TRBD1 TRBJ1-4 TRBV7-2 CASSLAGTGSSNEKLFF TGTGCCAGCAGCTTAGCCGGGACAGGGAGTTCTAATGAAAAACTGTTTTTT
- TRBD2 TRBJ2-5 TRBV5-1 CASSPQLAGEETQYF TGCGCCAGCAGCCCCCAGTTAGCGGGGGAAGAGACCCAGTACTTC
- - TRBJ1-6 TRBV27 CASTPGGWGNSPLHF TGTGCCAGCACCCCCGGAGGTTGGGGTAATTCACCCCTCCACTTT
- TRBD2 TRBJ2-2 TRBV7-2 CASRTGGDTGELFF TGTGCCAGCAGAACCGGGGGGGACACCGGGGAGCTGTTTTTT
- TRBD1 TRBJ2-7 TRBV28 CASNPGTGFYEQYF TGTGCCAGCAACCCCGGGACAGGGTTCTACGAGCAGTACTTC
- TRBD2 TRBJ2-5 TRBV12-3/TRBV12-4 CASSSGTSTRYF TGTGCCAGCAGTTCGGGGACTAGCACTCGATACTTC
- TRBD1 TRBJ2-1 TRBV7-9 CASSSRDRDNEQFF TGTGCCAGCAGTTCAAGAGACAGGGACAATGAGCAGTTCTTC
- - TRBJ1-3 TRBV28 CASRPTADSGNTIYF TGTGCCAGCAGGCCTACAGCAGACTCTGGAAACACCATATATTTT
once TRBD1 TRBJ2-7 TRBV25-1 CASSRTGGSYEQYF TGTGCCAGCAGTAGGACAGGGGGCTCTTACGAGCAGTACTTC
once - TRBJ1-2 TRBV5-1 CASSLAFGSANYGYTF TGCGCCAGCAGCTTGGCCTTCGGGTCAGCTAACTATGGCTACACCTTC
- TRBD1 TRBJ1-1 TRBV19 CASMPGGMNTEAFF TGTGCCAGTATGCCAGGGGGGATGAACACTGAAGCTTTCTTT
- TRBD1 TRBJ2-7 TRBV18 CASSRSGQSSYEQYF TGTGCCAGCTCAAGATCGGGACAGTCCTCCTACGAGCAGTACTTC
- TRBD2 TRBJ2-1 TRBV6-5 CASGWKGGWANEQFF TGTGCCAGCGGCTGGAAGGGAGGGTGGGCGAATGAGCAGTTCTTC
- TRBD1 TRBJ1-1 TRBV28 CASSFRRLRGTVNTEAFF TGTGCCAGCAGTTTTCGTAGACTACGGGGGACAGTGAACACTGAAGCTTTCTTT
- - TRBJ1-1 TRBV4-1 CASSQTGGGTEAFF TGCGCCAGCAGCCAAACCGGGGGGGGCACTGAAGCTTTCTTT
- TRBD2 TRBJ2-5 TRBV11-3 CASSTGTSGRAVETQYF TGTGCCAGCAGCACCGGGACTAGCGGGAGGGCCGTGGAGACCCAGTACTTC
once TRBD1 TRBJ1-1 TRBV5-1 CASSALQGLNTEAFF TGCGCCAGCAGCGCGCTACAGGGGTTAAACACTGAAGCTTTCTTT
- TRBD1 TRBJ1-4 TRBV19 CASSKGTVSEKLFF TGTGCCAGTAGTAAAGGGACAGTCTCTGAAAAACTGTTTTTT
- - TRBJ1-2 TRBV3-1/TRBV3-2 CASSRELHYGYTF TGTGCCAGCAGCCGCGAACTACACTATGGCTACACCTTC
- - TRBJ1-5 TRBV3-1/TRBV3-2 CASSHGTNQPQHF TGTGCCAGCAGCCACGGGACAAATCAGCCCCAGCATTTT